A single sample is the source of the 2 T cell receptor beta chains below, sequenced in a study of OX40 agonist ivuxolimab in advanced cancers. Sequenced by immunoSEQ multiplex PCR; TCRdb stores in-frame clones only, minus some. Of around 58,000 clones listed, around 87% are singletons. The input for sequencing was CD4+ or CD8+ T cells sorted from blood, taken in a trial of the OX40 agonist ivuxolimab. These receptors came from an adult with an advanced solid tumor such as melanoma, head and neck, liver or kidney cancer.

The CDR3 is CATLRQNQHSGNTIYF. CDR3 in DNA: TGTGCCACCTTACGCCAAAACCAGCACTCTGGAAACACCATATATTTT. The genes are TRBV10-3 and TRBJ1-3; D unclear. The CDR3 has 16 amino acids. The germline V gene has CDR1 ENHRY and CDR2 SYGVKD. The V end lost 10 bases, the J end lost 0 bases, and 19 bases lay between the germline ends.

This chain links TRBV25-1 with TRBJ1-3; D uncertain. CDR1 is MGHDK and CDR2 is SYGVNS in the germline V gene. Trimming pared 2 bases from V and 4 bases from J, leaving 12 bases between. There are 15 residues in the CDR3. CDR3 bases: TGTGCCAGCAGTGAAGTTGGGGAGCCCGGAAACACCATATATTTT. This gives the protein CASSEVGEPGNTIYF.